Listed below are T cell receptor beta chains from one sample, sequenced in a study of regulatory T cells in long-lasting Graves disease. TCRdb fed the multiplex PCR reads into MiXCR, producing one record per CDR3 protein. The sample records 540,000 or so distinct CDR3 sequences, approximately 15% being singletons. This sample was shared with a second study, whose subject was T cells in Graves' hyperthyroidism and ophthalmopathy.

Sequenced material: peripheral blood mononuclear cells (PBMCs), taken at new diagnosis, from a patient treated with antithyroid drugs. The receptors come from a man aged 25 to 40 with Graves disease. Both conserved end residues are part of each CDR3. The D gene is left open where the match is weak. Clone size, where shown, is once, few, many, or a class for clones that have expanded.

clone size,V gene,J gene,D gene,CDR3 DNA,CDR3 protein
many,TRBV29-1,TRBJ2-1,TRBD1,TGCAGCACCCCGGGACAGGATTACAATGAGCAGTTCTTC,CSTPGQDYNEQFF
NA,TRBV29-1,TRBJ2-7,NA,TGCAGCGTTGAAACGGGGCCCCATTACGAGCAGTACTTC,CSVETGPHYEQYF
few,TRBV7-2,TRBJ2-5,TRBD2,TGTGCCAGCAGTCTTTTGGGGCGGGAGTGGGAGACCCAGTACTTC,CASSLLGREWETQYF
few,TRBV20-1,TRBJ2-1,NA,TGCAGTGCTAGAGGTTTAGCGCGCTCCTACAATGAGCAGTTCTTC,CSARGLARSYNEQFF
many,TRBV24-1,TRBJ2-7,NA,TGTGCCACCAGTGAACCTGACACCTACGAGCAGTACTTC,CATSEPDTYEQYF
many,TRBV2,TRBJ1-6,NA,TGTGCCAGCAAGTCGGAAAGAACGTATAATTCACCCCTCCACTTT,CASKSERTYNSPLHF
NA,TRBV19,TRBJ2-6,NA,TGTGCCAGTAGTACCCTCAGGTTAACCGGGGCCAACGTCCTGACTTTC,CASSTLRLTGANVLTF
many,TRBV10-3,TRBJ2-3,NA,TGTGCCATCAGTGAGTCGTCGAGAGGCGCTACAGATACGCAGTATTTT,CAISESSRGATDTQYF
few,TRBV15,TRBJ2-1,TRBD2,TGTGCCACCAGCAGACCGGGACTAGGGCCTGAGAGCTCCTACAATGAGCAGTTCTTC,CATSRPGLGPESSYNEQFF
NA,TRBV9,TRBJ2-3,NA,TGTGCCAGCAGCGTAGAAAGAGGCGGGACAGATACGCAGTATTTT,CASSVERGGTDTQYF
NA,TRBV25-1,TRBJ2-1,NA,TGTGCCAGCAAAGACAAAGGGGGTGTAGGTGAGCAGTTCTTC,CASKDKGGVGEQFF
many,TRBV18,TRBJ2-7,TRBD1,TGTGCCAGCTCATCCCGGACAGGGGACCACGAGCAGTACTTC,CASSSRTGDHEQYF
NA,TRBV20-1,TRBJ2-5,NA,TGCAGTGCTAGTCGTTCGACAGGTCAGGGGACCCAGTACTTC,CSASRSTGQGTQYF
many,TRBV11-2,TRBJ1-2,NA,TGTGCCAGCAGCTTAGATGGGGGCGTTGGCGGCCATGGCTACACCTTC,CASSLDGGVGGHGYTF
NA,TRBV12-3/TRBV12-4,TRBJ2-7,NA,TGTGCCAGCAGCCGACAGTGGAGCTCCTACGAGCAGTACTTC,CASSRQWSSYEQYF
many,TRBV29-1,TRBJ1-1,NA,TGCAGCGTTCCCCCTAGGAACACTGAAGCTTTCTTT,CSVPPRNTEAFF
many,TRBV12-3/TRBV12-4,TRBJ1-2,NA,TGTGCCAGCAGCAAGGGACGGGTGCAATATGGCTACACCTTC,CASSKGRVQYGYTF
NA,TRBV5-8,TRBJ2-3,NA,TGTGCCAGCAGCTTGGGGGACGGGTCGACAGATACGCAGTATTTT,CASSLGDGSTDTQYF
NA,TRBV6-1,TRBJ2-1,TRBD2,TGTGCCAGCAGCCGGGAGGGTTGGAATGAGCAGTTCTTC,CASSREGWNEQFF
many,TRBV11-2,TRBJ2-5,NA,TGTGCCAGCAGCTTGGGGACGGGGTCCGGGGAGACCCAGTACTTC,CASSLGTGSGETQYF
NA,TRBV30,TRBJ2-7,NA,TGTGCCTGGAGTGTTTCTGGGGCCGATTACGAGCAGTACTTC,CAWSVSGADYEQYF